Shown below are 2 T cell receptor beta chains from a single sample sequenced in a study of T cells after yellow fever vaccination. Using its own MiXCR run on the 5' RACE reads, TCRdb lists one record per CDR3 protein. This table has 450,000 to 550,000 distinct CDR3 sequences, about a fifth appearing once. Sequencing was performed on PBMCs, taken 15 days after the yellow fever booster vaccination. These receptors were obtained from a man aged 25-45 years who received the YFV17D yellow fever vaccine.

This clonotype has ten or more counts. The chain employs TRBV9 and TRBJ2-5, with unresolved D. Trimming stripped 3 bases from V and 2 bases from J, with 5 bases between. Germline lookup yields CDR1 SGDLS and CDR2 YYNGEE. This CDR3 spans 12 amino acids. In nucleotides, the CDR3 is TGTGCCAGCAGCGGTAATCAAGAGACCCAGTACTTC. Its translation: CASSGNQETQYF.

This chain uses TRBV29-1 with TRBJ2-3; TRBD2 agrees at 11 bases. The CDR3 covers 15 residues. V lost 2 bases and J lost 6; bases outside the gene matches: 7. Germline assignment: CDR1 SQVTM and CDR2 ANQGSEA. Here the CDR3 reads CSVEIAGGPTDTQYF. The CDR3 nucleotides are TGCAGCGTTGAAATAGCGGGAGGGCCCACGGATACGCAGTATTTT.